The 22 T cell receptor beta chains given below trace back to one sample, sequenced in a study of Graves' ophthalmopathy and Graves' hyperthyroidism. The TCR beta CDR3 regions underwent amplification from RNA transcripts. In the first round, RT-PCR was carried out with HTBI primers, and a multiplex PCR formed the second round. One entry per CDR3 protein results from TCRdb running MiXCR on the multiplex PCR reads. The table shows about 400,000 distinct CDR3 sequences, with about a sixth occurring only once. Specimen: peripheral blood. These receptor sequences come from a woman under 30 with Graves' ophthalmopathy.

In its sample, this clonotype was seen many times. J is TRBJ2-2 and V is TRBV5-1; possible D gene TRBD1, 6 bases. V was cut by 3 bases and J by 1 base, with 10 bases left in between. The CDR3 extends over 15 amino acids. Germline values: CDR1 SGHRS, CDR2 YFSETQ. The CDR3 DNA reads TGCGCCAGCAGCTCCGGACAGATGAACACCGGGGAGCTGTTTTTT. Its protein is CASSSGQMNTGELFF.

This clonotype was counted many times. The J gene is TRBJ1-6, the V gene TRBV28; tentative D call: TRBD1 (5 bases). Trimming left V 5 bases short and J 7 bases short, with 12 bases between. Germline assignment: CDR1 MDHEN and CDR2 SYDVKM. The CDR3 has 14 amino acids. The DNA of the CDR3 is TGTGCCAGCAGTCCCCGGGACCTGAATTCACCCCTCCACTTT. Encoded protein: CASSPRDLNSPLHF.

This clonotype was detected ten times or more. The chain carries TRBV15 and TRBJ1-5; possible D gene TRBD1, 5 bases. The CDR3 length is 15 residues. The germline V and J ends were trimmed by 0 bases and 7 bases, with 13 bases remaining between them. Germline V CDR1 and CDR2: LNHNV, YYDKDF (reference sequence). This CDR3 reads CATSRDHPGRQPQHF. The CDR3 region has the DNA TGTGCCACCAGCAGAGATCATCCAGGGAGACAGCCCCAGCATTTT.

Ten or more counts support this clonotype. The genes are TRBV12-3 or TRBV12-4 and TRBJ1-3; D remains unclear. Deletions cut 7 bases from V and 0 bases from J, with 19 bases between. CDR3 size: 17 residues. DNA for the CDR3: TGTGCCAGCAATGCCCGGGCCGCAGCCCACTCTGGAAACACCATATATTTT. Translated, it gives CASNARAAAHSGNTIYF.

V usage is TRBV6-1 and J usage is TRBJ1-1; D ambiguous. The germline V and J ends were trimmed by 0 bases and 2 bases, with 7 bases remaining between them. CDR1 is MNHNS, CDR2 SASEGT, per germline. This CDR3 region has 14 residues. The DNA of the CDR3 is TGTGCCAGCAGTGAAGCGGTCGGTAACACTGAAGCTTTCTTT. It codes for CASSEAVGNTEAFF.

This clonotype showed up many times. The genes are TRBV5-1 and TRBJ2-5, with TRBD2 matching 12 bases. The CDR3 is 16 amino acids. J was trimmed by 1 base and V by 5 bases; bases with no gene match: 6. In germline, CDR1 is SGHRS, CDR2 YFSETQ. The CDR3 spells CASRPTSGGIQETQYF. In DNA, the CDR3 is TGCGCCAGCAGACCTACTAGCGGGGGGATCCAAGAGACCCAGTACTTC.

In this sample, this clonotype turned up many times. The V call is TRBV7-2, the J call TRBJ1-5; D ambiguous. CDR3 length: 14 amino acids. V dropped 1 base and J dropped 3 bases, with 7 bases sitting between them. Germline V gene sequence: CDR1 SGHTA, CDR2 FQGNSA. CDR3 residues: CASSLGVTNQPQHF. CDR3 DNA sequence: TGTGCCAGCAGCTTAGGGGTTACCAATCAGCCCCAGCATTTT.

The chain uses TRBV30 and TRBJ2-4; 8 nucleotides align to TRBD2. Unmatched junction bases numbered 10, after V lost 3 bases and J lost 12 bases. Germline V gene lookup returns CDR1 GTSNPN and CDR2 SVGIG (reference sequence). The CDR3 is 13 amino acids. CDR3 DNA: TGTGCCTGGAGCCCGGGGGGGGTTTTCCCTCAGTACTTC. Translating gives CAWSPGGVFPQYF.

V and J are TRBV6-2 or TRBV6-3 and TRBJ2-7; 7 bases match TRBD2. Germline V lookup: CDR1 MNHEY, CDR2 SVGEGT. There are 16 residues in the CDR3. Trimming removed 10 bases from V and 2 bases from J; junction bases left unmatched: 17. CDR3 nucleotides: TGTGCCACCACCTATTTAGGCGGGAGAAGAACCTACGAGCAGTACTTC. Encoded protein: CATTYLGGRRTYEQYF.

This clonotype was detected many times. V gene TRBV15 combines with J gene TRBJ1-1; D might be TRBD1 (5 bases). Looked up from germline, CDR1 is LNHNV and CDR2 is YYDKDF (reference sequence). This CDR3 has 14 amino acids. The germline V and J ends were trimmed by 1 base and 5 bases, with 11 bases remaining between them. The CDR3 DNA follows: TGTGCCACCAGCAGAGCAACAGGTAATACTGAAGCTTTCTTT. Protein: CATSRATGNTEAFF.

In its sample, this clonotype was seen many times. The rearrangement joins TRBV12-3 or TRBV12-4 to TRBJ1-1; 8 bases match TRBD1. Trimming removed 5 bases from V and 5 bases from J; junction bases left unmatched: 10. This CDR3 is built from 15 residues. The CDR3 bases are TGTGCCAGCAGTGAACACAGGGGGAGAATAACTGAAGCTTTCTTT. Its translation: CASSEHRGRITEAFF.

This clonotype was observed at least ten times. The J gene is TRBJ1-6, the V gene TRBV6-1, with D unclear. V was pared by 4 bases and J by 0 bases, with 13 bases between. This CDR3 comprises 17 residues. Germline assignment: CDR1 MNHNS and CDR2 SASEGT. For the CDR3, the DNA is TGTGCCAGCAGTGCCAAAACCACCGACTCCTATAATTCACCCCTCCACTTT. Translating gives CASSAKTTDSYNSPLHF.

This clonotype was found many times. The chain recombines TRBV4-3 with TRBJ2-7, with D unclear. This CDR3 contains 14 residues. Germline V gives CDR1 LGHNA, CDR2 YSLEER. V was pared by 1 base and J by 4 bases, with 11 bases between. CDR3 protein: CASSQGFESYEQYF. CDR3 nucleotides: TGCGCCAGCAGCCAAGGTTTTGAGTCGTACGAGCAGTACTTC.

This clonotype was observed many times. V is TRBV12-3 or TRBV12-4 and J is TRBJ2-7, with a tentative D call TRBD1 (6 bases). The germline V and J ends were trimmed by 5 bases and 3 bases, with 8 bases remaining between them. The CDR3 consists of 12 residues. The CDR3 nucleotides are TGTGCCAGCAGTGGACAGATCTACGAGCAGTACTTC. It codes for CASSGQIYEQYF.

At least ten counts were recorded for this clonotype. The chain couples TRBV10-3 to TRBJ1-1; tentative D call: TRBD1 (5 bases). CDR3 length: 14 residues. The germline V gene has CDR1 ENHRY and CDR2 SYGVKD. The ends were cut back, 0 bases at V and 5 bases at J, with 10 bases in the middle. CDR3 coding DNA: TGTGCCATCAGTGAGTCGAGAGGGACGACTGAAGCTTTCTTT. Translating gives CAISESRGTTEAFF.

CDR3 loop: CASSYSIFRRNTEAFF. The DNA of the CDR3 is TGTGCCAGCAGTTACTCGATATTTCGACGGAACACTGAAGCTTTCTTT. The genes are TRBV6-5 and TRBJ1-1; no clear D. The CDR3 contains 16 residues. Trimming cost V 0 bases and J 1 base, with 12 bases left between them. In germline, CDR1 is MNHEY, CDR2 SVGAGI.

This clonotype was counted ten times or more. The V and J genes are TRBV18 and TRBJ2-7, with D possibly called TRBD1 or TRBD2 (5 bases each). This CDR3 has 15 amino acids. Germline V gene data show CDR1 as KGHSH and CDR2 as LQKENI. Deletions cut 3 bases from V and 4 bases from J, with 16 bases between. CDR3 DNA: TGTGCCAGCTCACCCCTGTTCCCGGGGCAATACGAGCAGTACTTC. Its translation is CASSPLFPGQYEQYF.

This clonotype was detected ten times or more. This chain connects TRBV6-2 or TRBV6-3 to TRBJ1-6, with 7 bases matching TRBD1. CDR1 and CDR2 from the germline V gene are MNHEY and SVGEGT. The CDR3 has 15 residues. The V segment lost 2 bases and the J segment 10 bases; nucleotides outside the gene matches: 8. The CDR3 region is CASSYETGLRSPLHF. CDR3 DNA: TGTGCCAGCAGTTACGAGACAGGGTTACGGTCACCCCTCCACTTT.

Many counts were recorded for this clonotype. An end of the junction does not agree with germline; a read error may underlie this. The chain recombines TRBV12-3 or TRBV12-4 with TRBJ1-5, with D unresolved. CDR3 length: 15 residues. CDR3 in DNA: TGTGCCTGCAGCTATTCATCCGCTGGCAATCAGCCCCAGCATTTT. This translates into CACSYSSAGNQPQHF.

This clonotype was seen many times. The chain employs TRBV6-5 and TRBJ2-7, with a tentative D call TRBD1 (8 bases). Germline V CDR1 and CDR2: MNHEY, SVGAGI. The CDR3 has 14 amino acids. V lost 8 bases, J lost 3 bases, and 17 bases lay in between. CDR3 sequence (DNA): TGTGCCAGCGCAAACAGGGGGGGTTACTACGAGCAGTACTTC. Its protein is CASANRGGYYEQYF.

This clonotype appeared a single time. The chain is built from TRBV6-1 and TRBJ2-5, with D tentatively TRBD2 (6 bases). There are 14 residues in the CDR3. Trimming removed 4 bases from V and 5 bases from J, with 14 bases in between. Germline V gives CDR1 MNHNS, CDR2 SASEGT. CDR3 in amino acids: CASSVGGLLETQYF. CDR3 DNA sequence: TGTGCCAGCAGTGTCGGGGGTTTATTGGAGACCCAGTACTTC.

This clonotype was seen repeatedly, ten times or more. The chain recombines TRBV29-1 with TRBJ1-1; a weak D match, TRBD1 (6 bases). The germline V gene encodes CDR1 SQVTM and CDR2 ANQGSEA. Trimming cost V 7 bases and J 1 base, with 13 bases left between them. The CDR3 extends over 13 amino acids. DNA of the CDR3: TGCAGCGCCGTGGACAGAGGGAACACTGAAGCTTTCTTT. This gives the protein CSAVDRGNTEAFF.